The TCR beta chain under discussion was sequenced for a study of blood T cell repertoires in COVID-19. About the study: Nucleic acid was either cDNA or gDNA, and it came from T cells, B-cell-depleted T cells, or PBMCs.

This CDR3 comprises 14 residues. Trimming cost V 7 bases and J 0 bases; bases outside gene matches: 5. The germline V gene encodes CDR1 LNHDA and CDR2 SQIVND (reference sequence). Study processing details: Estimation of nucleated cell counts relied on the amplification of reference gene primers. The protocol was immunoSEQ multiplex PCR, while the TCRdb copy is restricted to in-frame clones and leaves out a portion. V, J and clone size derive from that table, while D and trimming were established from the DNA sequence. The repertoire consists of 30,000 or so clones, with 90% occurring once and the leading ten covering less than 1.2%.

The source material was peripheral blood. The TCR originated in a man aged 65 to 85 with active or convalescent COVID-19. This chain links TRBV19 with TRBJ2-7; 8 bases agree with TRBD1. CDR3 DNA sequence: TGTGCCAGTATAGGGGGACAGGACTCCTACGAGCAGTACTTC. Translating gives CASIGGQDSYEQYF.